The present T cell receptor (beta chain) was sequenced within a study of T cells after yellow fever vaccination. The study, taken as a whole, reports: A small share of clonotypes appeared in both CD4 and CD8 compartments.

MiXCR was run by TCRdb on the 5' RACE reads, yielding one entry per CDR3 protein. The repertoire has under 250,000 distinct CDR3 sequences, 6.9% of them found once; the top ten carry approximately 0.85%. In its sample, this clonotype was seen many times. Its antigen is still unknown. The CDR3 covers 14 residues. Germline CDR1 LGHDT, CDR2 YNNKEL (reference sequence). V gave up 4 bases and J gave up 0 bases, with 8 bases separating them. V usage is TRBV3-1 and J usage is TRBJ2-3; D is uncertain. This clonotype originated in a man aged 25-40 years who received the YFV17D yellow fever vaccine. The input for sequencing was CD4+ T cells sorted from PBMCs, taken 15 days after the yellow fever booster vaccination. The CDR3 protein is CASSRAGSTDTQYF. The CDR3 region has the DNA TGTGCCAGCAGCCGGGCAGGCAGCACAGATACGCAGTATTTT.